A selection of T cell receptor beta chains follows, all from one sample in a study of CD8 T cells in Susac syndrome. From the immunoSEQ multiplex PCR reads, TCRdb called clonotypes with MiXCR, one entry per CDR3 protein. The sample contains roughly 120,000 distinct CDR3 sequences, around 94% of which appear only once. What was sequenced was CD4+ T cells from PBMCs. These receptors all come from a human donor in good health. Both conserved end residues are part of each CDR3. Each record gives: V gene, J gene, CDR3 length, CDR3 protein.

V: TRBV14
J: TRBJ1-1
length: 13
CDR3: CARTEEMCTEAFF

V: TRBV5-1
J: TRBJ2-1
length: 15
CDR3: CASMVASGTHNEQFF

V: TRBV4-2
J: TRBJ2-3
length: 16
CDR3: CASSPGQRTTTDTQYF

V: TRBV11-2
J: TRBJ1-2
length: 13
CDR3: CASNTLTGHGYTF

V: TRBV4-3
J: TRBJ2-4
length: 16
CDR3: CASSQDDELPKNIQYF

V: TRBV29-1
J: TRBJ1-5
length: 15
CDR3: CSVGSGTGGNQPQHF

V: TRBV20-1
J: TRBJ2-3
length: 13
CDR3: CSARDTLADTQYF

V: TRBV20-1
J: TRBJ1-2
length: 15
CDR3: CSARDPGRGRDGYTF

V: TRBV6-1
J: TRBJ2-7
length: 14
CDR3: CASSSQRPSYEQYF

V: TRBV4-1
J: TRBJ2-1
length: 14
CDR3: CASSQDGNKEEQFF

V: TRBV12-3/TRBV12-4
J: TRBJ2-6
length: 14
CDR3: CASRITPGANVLTF

V: TRBV6-1
J: TRBJ1-1
length: 15
CDR3: CASSPRRNLNTEAFF

V: TRBV5-1
J: TRBJ2-7
length: 14
CDR3: CASSSRDFSYEQYF

V: TRBV20-1
J: TRBJ2-1
length: 16
CDR3: CSAEPWERPSYNEQFF

V: TRBV5-6
J: TRBJ2-1
length: 15
CDR3: CASSLFGSDYNEQFF

V: TRBV7-2
J: TRBJ2-5
length: 17
CDR3: CASSPRGGLAGIETQYF